Listed here are 24 T cell receptor beta chains from one sample, sequenced in a study of memory CD8 T cells in hepatitis C reinfection. The method was immunoSEQ multiplex PCR; TCRdb's version includes in-frame clones alone and lacks a portion of them. In the table there are about 47,000 clones, 88% of which are singletons. Time point described: peak reinfection, 3 to 8 weeks after reinfection detection. The sorted cells went straight to TCR sequencing with no prior in vitro expansion. Sequenced material: naive CD8+ T cells sorted from blood. These receptors all stem from a man aged 18 to 30 with hepatitis C virus infection.

In this sample, this clone turned up a few times. The CDR3 DNA reads as TGTGCCAGCAGTGCCGGGACAGGGGAATATTTT. Encoded protein: CASSAGTGEYF. V is TRBV6-1 and J is TRBJ1-3, with 10 bases that match TRBD1. Unmatched junction bases numbered 3, after V lost 4 bases and J lost 15 bases. Germline V gene data show CDR1 as MNHNS and CDR2 as SASEGT. CDR3 length: 11 residues.

The chain employs TRBV27 and TRBJ2-1, with unresolved D. CDR3 length: 16 residues. Germline V gene sequence: CDR1 MNHEY, CDR2 SMNVEV (reference sequence). V was trimmed by 5 bases and J by 0 bases, leaving 14 bases between them. In DNA, the CDR3 is TGTGCCAGCAGTCCCCTTGGCACACACTCCTACAATGAGCAGTTCTTC. Translating it yields CASSPLGTHSYNEQFF.

This clone has a single count. This chain connects TRBV5-1 to TRBJ2-1; TRBD1 agrees at 7 bases. The CDR3 has 15 amino acids. Losses at the gene ends were 0 bases for V and 3 bases for J; bases not matched to a gene: 3. CDR1 is SGHRS and CDR2 is YFSETQ in the germline V gene. The chain's CDR3 is CASSLGQGDYNEQFF. CDR3 DNA: TGCGCCAGCAGCTTGGGACAGGGCGACTACAATGAGCAGTTCTTC.

This rearrangement joins TRBV6-5 to TRBJ2-1; 11 nucleotides match TRBD2. The CDR3 is 14 residues long. Trimming at V came to 2 bases and at J to 10 bases, leaving 4 bases not matched to a gene. Germline V lookup: CDR1 MNHEY, CDR2 SVGAGI. The CDR3 protein is CASSYLGLAAEQFF. The CDR3 nucleotides are TGTGCCAGCAGTTACCTGGGACTAGCGGCAGAGCAGTTCTTC.

The chain carries TRBV27 and TRBJ2-7, with 10 bases identical to TRBD2. The length of the CDR3 is 15 residues. The germline CDR1 and CDR2 sequences are MNHEY and SMNVEV (reference sequence). V was pared by 4 bases and J by 4 bases, with 7 bases of the junction left unmatched. The CDR3 spells CASSSILGLAYEQYF. The CDR3 bases are TGTGCCAGCAGTTCCATACTGGGACTAGCGTACGAGCAGTACTTC.

The chain has TRBV13 and TRBJ1-1; no definite D call. Germline lookup yields CDR1 PRHDT and CDR2 FYEKMQ (reference sequence). Deletions cut 2 bases from V and 5 bases from J, with 9 bases between. The CDR3 is 13 residues long. This chain's CDR3 is CASSLRLVTEAFF. Here the CDR3 DNA reads TGTGCCAGCAGCTTAAGGCTAGTGACTGAAGCTTTCTTT.

The chain employs TRBV7-9 and TRBJ2-1; D unresolved. Germline CDR1 is SEHNR and CDR2 is FQNEAQ (reference sequence). Trimming took 6 bases from V and 8 from J, leaving 17 bases between them. The CDR3 is 14 amino acids. The CDR3 reads CASRETAAWDEQFF. The CDR3 nucleotides read TGTGCCAGCAGGGAGACCGCCGCCTGGGATGAGCAGTTCTTC.

This clone was recorded a few times. The chain uses TRBV5-1 and TRBJ1-1; D perhaps matches TRBD1 (5 bases). Germline V lookup: CDR1 SGHRS, CDR2 YFSETQ. The CDR3 totals 13 residues. Trimming shortened V by 3 bases and J by 6 bases, and 12 bases separated the two germline ends. Here the CDR3 DNA reads TGCGCCAGCAGCTCCACAGGTAACCCTGAAGCTTTCTTT. Its translation is CASSSTGNPEAFF.

The V call is TRBV7-2, the J call TRBJ1-2; 8 nucleotides line up with TRBD1. Germline loops: CDR1 SGHTA, CDR2 FQGNSA. J was trimmed by 3 bases and V by 6 bases; bases with no gene match: 3. The CDR3 is 13 amino acids. The CDR3 coding sequence is TGTGCCAGCAGTCAGGGGGCCGACTATGGCTACACCTTC. Encoded protein: CASSQGADYGYTF.

The chain couples TRBV19 to TRBJ2-1; 13 nucleotides align to TRBD2. Per the germline V gene, CDR1 is LNHDA and CDR2 is SQIVND (reference sequence). CDR3 length: 15 amino acids. With V trimmed by 5 bases and J by 7 bases, 5 bases remained unmatched. The CDR3 DNA reads TGTGCCAGTAGTCCAACTAGCGGGGGGGCGAATGAGCAGTTCTTC. This gives the protein CASSPTSGGANEQFF.

This sequence joins TRBV12-2 and TRBJ2-7; the D call in the table, TRBD2, was not verified against the DNA. TRBV12-2 is designated a pseudogene. The CDR3 contains 22 residues. The CDR3 DNA sequence: TGTGCAAGTCGCCCCCGGAGAGGGGGGACTAGCGGGAGCTCTGTAAGTTACTACGAGCAGTACTTC. This gives the protein CASRPRRGGTSGSSVSYYEQYF.

The V gene is TRBV4-3, the J gene TRBJ2-5, with TRBD2 as a possible D gene (6 bases). Per germline, CDR1 LGHNA and CDR2 YSLEER. This CDR3 has 16 amino acids. The V end was cut by 0 bases, the J end by 5 bases, with 16 bases between. This CDR3 is CASSQEMGLGGETQYF. In nucleotides, the CDR3 is TGCGCCAGCAGCCAAGAAATGGGACTTGGAGGGGAGACCCAGTACTTC.

This chain joins TRBV5-8 and TRBJ2-1, with 11 nucleotides matching TRBD2. The trim removed 2 bases at V and 2 bases at J, leaving 0 bases unmatched. The germline CDR1 and CDR2 sequences are SGHTS and YDEGEE. The CDR3 covers 15 residues. The CDR3 DNA reads as TGTGCCAGCAGCTTACTAGCGGGGGCCTACAATGAGCAGTTCTTC. Its protein product is CASSLLAGAYNEQFF.

V gene TRBV7-9 combines with J gene TRBJ2-1; the match to TRBD1 covers 7 bases. V shed 3 bases and J 3 bases; nucleotides not matched to a gene: 5. The CDR3 is made up of 15 amino acids. CDR1 is SEHNR, CDR2 FQNEAQ, per germline (reference sequence). CDR3: CASSFRDSFYNEQFF. In nucleotides, the CDR3 is TGTGCCAGCAGCTTCCGGGACAGCTTCTACAATGAGCAGTTCTTC.

The CDR3 nucleotides read TGTGCCAGCAGCCCAACGAGGGAGGAAGAGACCCAGTACTTC. Its translation: CASSPTREEETQYF. This chain connects TRBV7-2 to TRBJ2-5; possible D gene TRBD2, 6 bases. CDR3 length: 14 residues. The V gene lost 5 bases and the J gene lost 3 bases, with 13 bases spanning the gap. The germline V gene encodes CDR1 SGHTA and CDR2 FQGNSA.

The chain is built from TRBV10-2 and TRBJ2-1; 9 bases agree with TRBD2. The CDR3 runs 16 residues. The ends lost 4 bases at V and 7 bases at J; junction bases unmatched: 11. Per germline, CDR1 WSHSY and CDR2 SAAADI. The CDR3 sequence: CASSALFAGGGNEQFF. The CDR3 nucleotides read TGCGCCAGCAGTGCCTTATTCGCGGGAGGGGGTAATGAGCAGTTCTTC.

The chain employs TRBV19 and TRBJ2-1; maybe TRBD2 (6 bases). The CDR3 runs to 15 residues. Trimming took off 3 bases at V and 2 bases at J, with 11 bases between the two ends. The V gene's germline CDR1 is LNHDA and CDR2 SQIVND (reference sequence). The CDR3, as DNA: TGTGCCAGTAGTATGGGACTCGTTCCCTACAATGAGCAGTTCTTC. Its translation: CASSMGLVPYNEQFF.

This chain connects TRBV14 to TRBJ2-7, with a tentative D call TRBD2 (5 bases). Germline V gene data show CDR1 as SGHDN and CDR2 as FVKESK. This CDR3 is built from 14 residues. Trimming removed 1 base from V and 2 bases from J, with 9 bases in between. The CDR3 nucleotides are TGTGCCAGCAGCCAAGTTAGCGAACCCTACGAGCAGTACTTC. Translated, it gives CASSQVSEPYEQYF.

This chain links TRBV5-6 with TRBJ2-1, with TRBD2 as a possible D gene (5 bases). Trimming stripped 4 bases from V and 4 bases from J, with 12 bases between. There are 14 residues in the CDR3. Germline CDR1 reads SGHDT; CDR2 reads YYEEEE. CDR3 sequence (DNA): TGTGCCAGCAGCCCGGTGGGAGCATACAATGAGCAGTTCTTC. Amino acid sequence: CASSPVGAYNEQFF.

The chain recombines TRBV27 with TRBJ2-5; maybe TRBD1 (6 bases). Germline CDR1 is MNHEY and CDR2 is SMNVEV (reference sequence). This CDR3 contains 18 residues. V was shortened by 2 bases and J by 3 bases, with 22 bases between the two germline ends. CDR3 sequence: CASSLEAVGAGQEETQYF. In DNA, the CDR3 is TGTGCCAGCAGTTTAGAGGCGGTGGGGGCAGGGCAGGAAGAGACCCAGTACTTC.

This clone was detected a few times. V usage is TRBV5-4 and J usage is TRBJ1-1; a weak D match, TRBD1 (6 bases). Trimming stripped 3 bases from V and 5 bases from J, with 14 bases between. This CDR3 is 14 amino acids long. The germline V gene encodes CDR1 SGHNT and CDR2 YYREEE (reference sequence). The CDR3 coding sequence is TGTGCCAGCAGCTATGAAGGGGGTGGGACTGAAGCTTTCTTT. This gives the protein CASSYEGGGTEAFF.

The rearrangement links TRBV27 to TRBJ2-2; possible D gene TRBD2, 7 bases. This CDR3 is built from 18 residues. Per germline, CDR1 MNHEY and CDR2 SMNVEV (reference sequence). V lost 0 bases and J 4 bases, leaving 18 bases between the germline ends. CDR3 residues: CASSLSGGRGESTGELFF. In DNA form, the CDR3 reads TGTGCCAGCAGTTTATCGGGGGGGCGGGGAGAATCCACCGGGGAGCTGTTTTTT.

The chain employs TRBV10-1 and TRBJ2-7; D might be TRBD1 (5 bases). CDR1 and CDR2 (germline): WNHNN, SYGVQD (reference sequence). Trimming removed 5 bases from V and 2 bases from J, with 13 bases in between. The CDR3 contains 14 residues. DNA of the CDR3: TGCGCCAGCAGTTTTAGACAGACAACCTACGAGCAGTACGTC. Its translation: CASSFRQTTYEQYV.

The CDR3 coding sequence is TGTGCCAGCAGCTTAGGGCCAGGGGATTACAATGAGCAGTTCTTC. It translates to CASSLGPGDYNEQFF. The rearrangement joins TRBV7-3 to TRBJ2-1; D may be TRBD1 (6 bases). CDR3 size: 15 residues. The V end was cut by 2 bases, the J end by 4 bases, with 12 bases between. From germline, CDR1 is SGHTA and CDR2 FQGTGA.